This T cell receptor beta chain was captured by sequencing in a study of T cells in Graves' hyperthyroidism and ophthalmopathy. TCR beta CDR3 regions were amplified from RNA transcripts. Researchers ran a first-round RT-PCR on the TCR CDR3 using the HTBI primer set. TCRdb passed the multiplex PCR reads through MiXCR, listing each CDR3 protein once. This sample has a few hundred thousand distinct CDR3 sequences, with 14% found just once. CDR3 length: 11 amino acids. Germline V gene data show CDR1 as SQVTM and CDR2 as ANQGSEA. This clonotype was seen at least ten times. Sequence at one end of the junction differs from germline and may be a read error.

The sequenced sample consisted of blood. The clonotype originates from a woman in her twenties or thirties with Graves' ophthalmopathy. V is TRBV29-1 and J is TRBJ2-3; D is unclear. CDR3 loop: CSLEILDTQYF. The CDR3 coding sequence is TGCAGCCTTGAGATACTAGATACGCAGTATTTT.